The clone carrying this T cell receptor beta chain was observed a single time. This entry is derived from a study of OX40 agonist ivuxolimab in advanced cancers. Overall study: At doses from 0.01 to 10 mg/kg, patients were given intravenous ivuxolimab every 2 weeks.

The CDR3 runs to 15 residues. Trimming stripped 3 bases from V and 4 bases from J, with 16 bases between. Germline CDR1 ENHRY, CDR2 SYGVKD. Assay used: immunoSEQ multiplex PCR; TCRdb lists only in-frame clones, some missing. The data contain 52,000 or so clones, roughly 84% of them seen just once; the ten biggest clones take up around 1.5%. The chain has TRBV10-3 and TRBJ2-7; D might be TRBD1 (6 bases). The sample here was CD4+ or CD8+ T cells sorted from blood, taken in a trial of the OX40 agonist ivuxolimab. The receptor's source is an adult with an advanced solid tumor such as melanoma, head and neck, liver or kidney cancer. CDR3 sequence reads: CAISDSTGRRYEQYF. DNA of the CDR3: TGTGCCATCAGTGACTCAACAGGGCGGAGATACGAGCAGTACTTC.